The clone carrying this T cell receptor beta chain was detected many times. V lost 7 bases, J lost 10 bases, and 5 bases stayed unmatched. Germline lookup yields CDR1 SQVTM and CDR2 ANQGSEA. The CDR3 length is 11 residues. The data originate from a study of CD8 T cells in ankylosing spondylitis. TCRdb reanalysed the 5' RACE reads using MiXCR and keeps one entry per CDR3 protein. The data hold some 250,000 distinct CDR3 sequences, with roughly 25% observed a single time. The sample taken for sequencing was blood, either unsorted or a sorted T cell fraction (not recorded which). The source of this sequence is a male donor with ankylosing spondylitis or in good health (not recorded which). The chain carries TRBV29-1 and TRBJ2-1; 9 positions match TRBD2. In DNA form, the CDR3 reads TGCAGCGAAACGCGGGGGGGAGAGCAGTTCTTC. It yields the protein CSETRGGEQFF.